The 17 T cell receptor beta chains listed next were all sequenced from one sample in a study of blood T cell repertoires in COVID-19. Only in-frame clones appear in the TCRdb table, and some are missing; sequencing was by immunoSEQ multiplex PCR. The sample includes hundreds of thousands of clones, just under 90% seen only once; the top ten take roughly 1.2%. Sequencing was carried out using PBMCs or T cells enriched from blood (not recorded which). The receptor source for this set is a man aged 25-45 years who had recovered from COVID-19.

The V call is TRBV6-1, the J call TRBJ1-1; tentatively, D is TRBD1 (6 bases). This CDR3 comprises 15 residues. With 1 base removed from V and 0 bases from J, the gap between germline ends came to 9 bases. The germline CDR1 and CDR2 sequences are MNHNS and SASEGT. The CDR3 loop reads CASSEGYRVNTEAFF. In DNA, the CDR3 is TGTGCCAGCAGTGAAGGCTACAGGGTGAACACTGAAGCTTTCTTT.

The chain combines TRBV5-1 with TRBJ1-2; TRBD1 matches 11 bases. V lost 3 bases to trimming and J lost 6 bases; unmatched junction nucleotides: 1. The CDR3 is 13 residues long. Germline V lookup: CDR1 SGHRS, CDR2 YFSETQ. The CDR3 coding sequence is TGCGCCAGCAGCTGGGGACAGGGGGATGGCTACACCTTC. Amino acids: CASSWGQGDGYTF.

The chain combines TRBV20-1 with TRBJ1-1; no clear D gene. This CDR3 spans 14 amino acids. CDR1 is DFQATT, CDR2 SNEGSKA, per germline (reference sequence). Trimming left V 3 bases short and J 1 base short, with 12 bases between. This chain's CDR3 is CSASIPGRNTEAFF. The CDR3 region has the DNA TGCAGTGCTAGTATCCCGGGGAGGAACACTGAAGCTTTCTTT.

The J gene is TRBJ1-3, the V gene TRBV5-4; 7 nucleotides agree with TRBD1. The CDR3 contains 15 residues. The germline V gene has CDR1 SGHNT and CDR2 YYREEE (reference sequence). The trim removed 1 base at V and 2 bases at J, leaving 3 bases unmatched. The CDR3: CASSLQGVTGNTIYF. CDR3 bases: TGTGCCAGCAGCTTGCAGGGGGTTACTGGAAACACCATATATTTT.

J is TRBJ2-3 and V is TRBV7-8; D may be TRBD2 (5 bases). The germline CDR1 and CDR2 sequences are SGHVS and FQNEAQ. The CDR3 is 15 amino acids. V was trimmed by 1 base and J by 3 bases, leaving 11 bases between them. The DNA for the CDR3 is TGTGCCAGCAGCTTAGTCTCACCGGGGACAGATACGCAGTATTTT. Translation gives CASSLVSPGTDTQYF. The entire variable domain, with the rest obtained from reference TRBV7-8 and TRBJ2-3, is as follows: GAGVSQSPRYKVAKRGQDVALRCDPISGHVSLFWYQQALGQGPEFLTYFQNEAQLDKSGLPSDRFFAERPEGSVSTLKIQRTQQEDSAVYLCASSLVSPGTDTQYFGPGTRLTVL.

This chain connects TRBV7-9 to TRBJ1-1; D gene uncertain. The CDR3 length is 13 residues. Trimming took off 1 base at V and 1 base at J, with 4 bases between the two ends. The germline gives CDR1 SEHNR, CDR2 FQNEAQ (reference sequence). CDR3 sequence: CASSLGRNTEAFF. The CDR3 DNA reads TGTGCCAGCAGCTTAGGCAGGAACACTGAAGCTTTCTTT.

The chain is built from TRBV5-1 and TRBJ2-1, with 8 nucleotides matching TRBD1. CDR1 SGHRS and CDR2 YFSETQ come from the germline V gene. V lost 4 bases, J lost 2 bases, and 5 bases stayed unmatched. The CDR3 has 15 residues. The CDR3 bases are TGCGCCAGCAGCCCTGACAGGGGTACCTACAATGAGCAGTTCTTC. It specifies CASSPDRGTYNEQFF.

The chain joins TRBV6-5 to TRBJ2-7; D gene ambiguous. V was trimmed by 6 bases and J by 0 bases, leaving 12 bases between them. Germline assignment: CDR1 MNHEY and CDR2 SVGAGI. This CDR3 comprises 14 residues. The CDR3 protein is CASRPTVSSYEQYF. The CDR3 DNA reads TGTGCCAGCAGGCCGACTGTTAGCTCCTACGAGCAGTACTTC.

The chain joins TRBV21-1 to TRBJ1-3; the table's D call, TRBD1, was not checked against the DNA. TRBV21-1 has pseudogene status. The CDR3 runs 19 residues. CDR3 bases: TGTGCCAGCAGCAAAGGGGCTAGGGGGCCAGGGCTCCGTGGAAACACCATATATTTT. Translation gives CASSKGARGPGLRGNTIYF.

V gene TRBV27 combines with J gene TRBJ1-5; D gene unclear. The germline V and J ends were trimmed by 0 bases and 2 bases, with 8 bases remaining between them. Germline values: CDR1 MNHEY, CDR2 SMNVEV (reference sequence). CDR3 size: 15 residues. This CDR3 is CASSLSEHGNQPQHF. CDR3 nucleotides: TGTGCCAGCAGTTTATCAGAACACGGCAATCAGCCCCAGCATTTT.

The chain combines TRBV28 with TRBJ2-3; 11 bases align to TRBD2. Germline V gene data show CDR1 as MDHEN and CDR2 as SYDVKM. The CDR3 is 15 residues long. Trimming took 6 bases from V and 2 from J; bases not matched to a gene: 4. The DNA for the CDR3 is TGTGCCAGCAGCACGACTAGCGGGAACACAGATACGCAGTATTTT. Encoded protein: CASSTTSGNTDTQYF.

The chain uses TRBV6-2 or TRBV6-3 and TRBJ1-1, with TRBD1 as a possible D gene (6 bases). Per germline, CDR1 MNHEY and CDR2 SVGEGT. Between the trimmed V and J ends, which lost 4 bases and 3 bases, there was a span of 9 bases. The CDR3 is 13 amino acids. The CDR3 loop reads CASSWGQDTEAFF. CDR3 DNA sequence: TGTGCCAGCAGTTGGGGACAAGACACTGAAGCTTTCTTT.

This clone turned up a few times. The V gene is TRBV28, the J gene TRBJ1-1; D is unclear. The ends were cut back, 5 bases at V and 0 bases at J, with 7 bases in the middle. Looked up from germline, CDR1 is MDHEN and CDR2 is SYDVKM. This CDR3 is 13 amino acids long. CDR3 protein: CASSASVNTEAFF. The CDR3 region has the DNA TGTGCCAGCAGTGCCTCAGTGAACACTGAAGCTTTCTTT. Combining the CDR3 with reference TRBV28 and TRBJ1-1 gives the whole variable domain DVKVTQSSRYLVKRTGEKVFLECVQDMDHENMFWYRQDPGLGLRLIYFSYDVKMKEKGDIPEGYSVSREKKERFSLILESASTNQTSMYLCASSASVNTEAFFGQGTRLTVV.

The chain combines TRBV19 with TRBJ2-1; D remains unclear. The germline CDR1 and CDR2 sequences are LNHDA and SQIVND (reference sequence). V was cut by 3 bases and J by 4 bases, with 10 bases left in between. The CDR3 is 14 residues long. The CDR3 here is CASSIRPLYNEQFF. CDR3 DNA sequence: TGTGCCAGTAGTATTCGTCCGTTGTACAATGAGCAGTTCTTC.

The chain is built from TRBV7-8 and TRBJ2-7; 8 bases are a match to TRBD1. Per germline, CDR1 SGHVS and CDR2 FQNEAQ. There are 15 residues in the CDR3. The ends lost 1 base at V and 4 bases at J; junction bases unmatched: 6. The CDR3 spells CASSLVGTGLYEQYF. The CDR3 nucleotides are TGTGCCAGCAGCTTAGTTGGGACAGGTTTATACGAGCAGTACTTC.

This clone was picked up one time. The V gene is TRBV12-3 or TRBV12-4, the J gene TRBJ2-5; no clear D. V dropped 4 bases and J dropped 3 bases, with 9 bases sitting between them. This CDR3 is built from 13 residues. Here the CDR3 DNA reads TGTGCCAGCAGTTCGTACACCAAAGAGACCCAGTACTTC. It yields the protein CASSSYTKETQYF.

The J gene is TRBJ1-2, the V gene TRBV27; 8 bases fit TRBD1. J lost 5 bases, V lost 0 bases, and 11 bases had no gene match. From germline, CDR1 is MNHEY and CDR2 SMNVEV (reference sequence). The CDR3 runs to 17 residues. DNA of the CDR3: TGTGCCAGCAGTTTATCCCCCGGGACAGGATCGACTTATGGCTACACCTTC. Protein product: CASSLSPGTGSTYGYTF.